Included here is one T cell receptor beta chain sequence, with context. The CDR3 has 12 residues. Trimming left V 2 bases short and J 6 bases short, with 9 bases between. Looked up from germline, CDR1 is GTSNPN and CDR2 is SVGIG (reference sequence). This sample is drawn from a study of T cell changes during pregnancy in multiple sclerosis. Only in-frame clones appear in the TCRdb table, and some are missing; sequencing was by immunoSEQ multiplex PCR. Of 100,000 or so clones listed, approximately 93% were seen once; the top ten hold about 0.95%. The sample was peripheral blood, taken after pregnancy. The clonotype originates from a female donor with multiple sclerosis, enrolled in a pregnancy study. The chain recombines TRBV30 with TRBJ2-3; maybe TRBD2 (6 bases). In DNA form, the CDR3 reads TGTGCCTGGAGTCCCGCGGGGGATACGCAGTATTTT. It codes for CAWSPAGDTQYF.